The clone carrying this T cell receptor (beta chain) was observed a few times. V was pared by 6 bases and J by 0 bases, with 22 bases between. CDR3 length: 18 amino acids. For the second PCR, which ran for roughly 6 to 12 cycles, a sample-barcoded 5' primer and a J-beta primer mix were used. Every cDNA was tagged by a template-switch adaptor with 12 random nucleotides. TCRdb recomputed calls from the 5' RACE reads with MiXCR, one row per CDR3 protein. The sample has about 810,000 distinct CDR3 sequences; around 36% are singletons. The data were taken from a study of blood T cells in healthy people across ages. Study-level information: For every two T cells, template switching captured about one barcoded beta molecule.

Specimen: blood. The source of this sequence is a man in his late teens or twenties in good health. The chain couples TRBV12-3 or TRBV12-4 to TRBJ2-3, with D unclear. The CDR3: CASSPNTQTYASTDTQYF. The CDR3 DNA follows: TGTGCCAGCAGCCCCAATACACAGACCTACGCTAGCACAGATACGCAGTATTTT.